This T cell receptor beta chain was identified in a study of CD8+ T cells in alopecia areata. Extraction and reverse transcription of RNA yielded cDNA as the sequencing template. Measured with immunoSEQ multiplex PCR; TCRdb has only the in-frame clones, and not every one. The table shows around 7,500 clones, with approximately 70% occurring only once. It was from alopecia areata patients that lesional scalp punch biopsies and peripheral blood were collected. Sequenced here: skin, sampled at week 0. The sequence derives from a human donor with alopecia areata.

The CDR3, as DNA: TGTGCCAGCAGCGCCCGGACTAGCCGGGAGACCCAGTACTTC. Translated, it gives CASSARTSRETQYF. The chain carries TRBV5-5 and TRBJ2-5, with 8 bases fitting TRBD2. CDR1 and CDR2 from the germline V gene are SGHKS and YYEKEE (reference sequence). J gave up 5 bases and V 4 bases, and 7 bases lay outside the gene matches. The CDR3 loop spans 14 amino acids.